This T cell receptor (beta chain) was sequenced for a study of T cell responses to AZD1222 COVID-19 vaccine. The CDR3 runs to 15 residues. The V gene lost 0 bases and the J gene lost 0 bases, with 8 bases spanning the gap. Germline V gene sequence: CDR1 LNHDA, CDR2 SQIVND (reference sequence). A word on this clone: Its antigen is as yet unknown.

Assay: immunoSEQ multiplex PCR; the TCRdb copy retains only in-frame clones and omits some. The table includes 90,000 to 110,000 clones, 88% detected once. General study points: Donor demographics were predominantly white British with a female majority; clonal diversity may be underestimated. Of the AZD1222 recipients, only 5 to 7 were seropositive at baseline.

This clonotype originated in an adult in good health. The input for sequencing was peripheral blood, taken on day 0 of AZD1222 vaccination. The chain employs TRBV19 and TRBJ2-5, with D unresolved. CDR3 region: CASSIDRTYQETQYF. CDR3 sequence (DNA): TGTGCCAGTAGTATAGATCGGACCTACCAAGAGACCCAGTACTTC.